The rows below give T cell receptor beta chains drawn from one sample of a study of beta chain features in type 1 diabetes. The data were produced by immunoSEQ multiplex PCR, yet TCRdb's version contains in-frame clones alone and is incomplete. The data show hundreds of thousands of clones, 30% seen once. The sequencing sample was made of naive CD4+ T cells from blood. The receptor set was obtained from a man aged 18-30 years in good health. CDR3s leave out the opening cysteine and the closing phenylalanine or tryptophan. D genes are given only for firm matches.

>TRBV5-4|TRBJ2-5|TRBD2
ASSLASGRRETQY
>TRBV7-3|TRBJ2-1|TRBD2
ASSPTSGSNEQF
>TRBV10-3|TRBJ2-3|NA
AISESGTDTQY
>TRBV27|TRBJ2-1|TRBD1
ASSLSGTGNSEQF
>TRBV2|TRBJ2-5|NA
ASSRDLGTQY
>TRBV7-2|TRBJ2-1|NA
ASNRETYRGEQF
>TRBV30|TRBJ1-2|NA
ACHRENYGYT
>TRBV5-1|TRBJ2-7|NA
ASGTSSYEQY
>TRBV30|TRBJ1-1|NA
AWSVPGVNTEAF
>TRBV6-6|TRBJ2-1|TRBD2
ASSYGTSGYNEQF
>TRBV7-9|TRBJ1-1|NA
ASSLAEPL
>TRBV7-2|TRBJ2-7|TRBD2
ASSSRTSGTYEQY
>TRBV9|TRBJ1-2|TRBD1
ASSLGTAGVYGYT
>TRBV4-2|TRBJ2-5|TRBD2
ASSQAPSGSHETQY
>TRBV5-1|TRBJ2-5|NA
ASSPGQLETQY
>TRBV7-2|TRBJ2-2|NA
ASSWTTLMGELF
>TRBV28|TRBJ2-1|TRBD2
ASKGTSGTYNEQF
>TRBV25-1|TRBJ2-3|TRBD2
ASSESSGGRTDTQY
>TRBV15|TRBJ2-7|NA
ATSGRRGSSSYEQY
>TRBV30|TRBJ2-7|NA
AWSRAGEQY
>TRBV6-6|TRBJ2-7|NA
ASSLGPAYEQY
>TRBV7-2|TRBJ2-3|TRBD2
ASSPGLAGGTDTQY
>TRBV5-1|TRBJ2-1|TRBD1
ASSPLEGATGNEQF
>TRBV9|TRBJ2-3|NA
ASGRLVPTDTQY
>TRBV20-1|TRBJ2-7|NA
SASHVYEQY
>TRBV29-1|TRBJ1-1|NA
SVKTGMNTEAF
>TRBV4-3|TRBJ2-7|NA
ASSRQQGSPYEQY
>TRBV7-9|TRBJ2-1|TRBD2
ASSRPQSGNGF
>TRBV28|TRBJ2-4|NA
ASSEPSLAKNIQY
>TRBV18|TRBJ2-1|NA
ASSPRAALGEQF
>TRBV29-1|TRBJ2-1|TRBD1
STGTGYNEQF
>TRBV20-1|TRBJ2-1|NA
SATRINEQF
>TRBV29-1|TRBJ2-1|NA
SEWERDNEQF
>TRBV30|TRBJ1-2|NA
AWSDRAKGYGYT
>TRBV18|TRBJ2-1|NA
ASSPLAGSSYNEQF
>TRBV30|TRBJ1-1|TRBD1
AWSLTGGLRNTEAF
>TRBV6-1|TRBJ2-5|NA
ASSEGLRTAGRETQY
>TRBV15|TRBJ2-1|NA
ATSGWRNEQF
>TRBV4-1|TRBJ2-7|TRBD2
ASSLKWTSGSSYEQY
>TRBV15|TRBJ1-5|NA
ATSRDKGLSNQPQH
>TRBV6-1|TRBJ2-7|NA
ASSESGRSYEQY
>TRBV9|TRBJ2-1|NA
ASSVGGSSSYNEQF
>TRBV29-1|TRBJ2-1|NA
SVEGVNGSPGF
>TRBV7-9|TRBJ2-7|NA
ASSSVYEQY
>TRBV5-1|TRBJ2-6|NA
ASSWLPPSSGANVLT
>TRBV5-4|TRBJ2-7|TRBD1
ASSARQGRYEQY
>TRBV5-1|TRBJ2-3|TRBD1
ASSGQGADTQY
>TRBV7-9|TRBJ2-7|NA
ASSLAFAWGPYEQY
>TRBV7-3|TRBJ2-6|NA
ASSRVPGANVLT
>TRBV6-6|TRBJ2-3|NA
ASSYSAAPTDTQY
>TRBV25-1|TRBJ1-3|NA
ATSSSGNTIY
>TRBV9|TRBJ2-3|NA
ASSPRDFTDTQY
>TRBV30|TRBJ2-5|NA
AWSVRIGAQY
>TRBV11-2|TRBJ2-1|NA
ASSRDSYNEQF
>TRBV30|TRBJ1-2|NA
AWSAAGVANYGYT
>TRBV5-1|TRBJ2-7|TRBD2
ASATTSGSYEQY
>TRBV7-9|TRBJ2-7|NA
ASSWSYEQY
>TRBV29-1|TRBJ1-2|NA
SVSQGITRGYT
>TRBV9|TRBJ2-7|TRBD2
ASSVTWASGENEQY
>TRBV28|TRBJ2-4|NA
ASSLFRQGNIQY